The clone carrying this T cell receptor (beta chain) was counted once. The ends lost 2 bases at V and 1 base at J; junction bases unmatched: 4. In germline, CDR1 is SGDLS, CDR2 YYNGEE. CDR3 length: 16 amino acids. Repertoires were generated with immunoSEQ multiplex PCR, while TCRdb's copy carries only in-frame clones and drops some. There are 150,000 to 200,000 clones in the sample; roughly 86% occur only once, and 4% to 5% lies in the top ten. This specimen belongs to a study of cytomegalovirus exposure and HLA in healthy donors. Study-level background: In a later analysis, the 120 or so validation repertoires were reported to have used the same platform as the roughly 610 first-cohort repertoires.

The J gene is TRBJ2-2, the V gene TRBV9, with 8 bases lining up with TRBD2. The sample consisted of PBMCs. This sequence originates from a man aged 18 to 35 in good health and CMV-seropositive. CDR3: CASSVSGSGNTGELFF. The CDR3 bases are TGTGCCAGCAGCGTCAGCGGGAGCGGGAACACCGGGGAGCTGTTTTTT.